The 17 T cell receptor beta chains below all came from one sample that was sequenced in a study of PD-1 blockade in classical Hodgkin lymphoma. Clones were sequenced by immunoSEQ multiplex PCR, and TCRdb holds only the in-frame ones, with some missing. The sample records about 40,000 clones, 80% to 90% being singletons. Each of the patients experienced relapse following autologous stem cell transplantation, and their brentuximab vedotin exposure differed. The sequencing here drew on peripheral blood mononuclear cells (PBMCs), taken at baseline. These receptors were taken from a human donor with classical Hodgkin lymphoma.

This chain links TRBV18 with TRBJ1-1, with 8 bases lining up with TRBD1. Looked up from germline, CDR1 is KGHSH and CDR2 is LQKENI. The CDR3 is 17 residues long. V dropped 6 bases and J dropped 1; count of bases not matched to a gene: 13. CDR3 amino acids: CASSSDRVTQGNTEAFF. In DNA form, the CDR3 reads TGTGCCAGCTCCTCGGACAGGGTAACCCAAGGGAACACTGAAGCTTTCTTT.

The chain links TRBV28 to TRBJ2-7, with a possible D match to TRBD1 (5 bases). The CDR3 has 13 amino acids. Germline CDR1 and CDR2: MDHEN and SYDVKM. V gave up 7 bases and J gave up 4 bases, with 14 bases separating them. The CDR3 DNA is TGTGCCAGCAAGGGGCGCTCCCCGTACGAGCAGTACTTC. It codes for CASKGRSPYEQYF.

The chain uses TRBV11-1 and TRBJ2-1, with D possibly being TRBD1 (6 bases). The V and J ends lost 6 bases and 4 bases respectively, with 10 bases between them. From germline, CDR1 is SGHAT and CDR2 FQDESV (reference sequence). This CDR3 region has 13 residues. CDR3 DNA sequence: TGTGCCAGCAGTCGTAGGGGGTACAATGAGCAGTTCTTC. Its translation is CASSRRGYNEQFF. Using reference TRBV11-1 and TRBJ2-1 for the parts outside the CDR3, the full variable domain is EAEVAQSPRYKITEKSQAVAFWCDPISGHATLYWYRQILGQGPELLVQFQDESVVDDSQLPKDRFSAERLKGVDSTLKIQPAELGDSAMYLCASSRRGYNEQFFGPGTRLTVL.

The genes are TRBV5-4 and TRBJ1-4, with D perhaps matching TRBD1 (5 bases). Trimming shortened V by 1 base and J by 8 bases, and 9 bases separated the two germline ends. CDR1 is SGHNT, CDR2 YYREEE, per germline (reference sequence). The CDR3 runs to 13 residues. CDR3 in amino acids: CASSLFGAEKLFF. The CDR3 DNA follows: TGTGCCAGCAGCTTGTTTGGGGCCGAAAAACTGTTTTTT.

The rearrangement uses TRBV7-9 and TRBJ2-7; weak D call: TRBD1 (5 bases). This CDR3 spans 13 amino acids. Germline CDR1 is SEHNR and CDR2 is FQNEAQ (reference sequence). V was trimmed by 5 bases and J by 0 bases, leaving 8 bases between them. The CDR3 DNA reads TGTGCCAGCAGCCGGACAAACTCCTACGAGCAGTACTTC. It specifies CASSRTNSYEQYF.

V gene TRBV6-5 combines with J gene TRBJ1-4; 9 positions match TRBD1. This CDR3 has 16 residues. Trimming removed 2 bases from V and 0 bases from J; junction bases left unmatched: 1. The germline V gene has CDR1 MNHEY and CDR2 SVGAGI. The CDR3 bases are TGTGCCAGCAGTTACAGACAGGGGGCAACTAATGAAAAACTGTTTTTT. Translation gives CASSYRQGATNEKLFF.

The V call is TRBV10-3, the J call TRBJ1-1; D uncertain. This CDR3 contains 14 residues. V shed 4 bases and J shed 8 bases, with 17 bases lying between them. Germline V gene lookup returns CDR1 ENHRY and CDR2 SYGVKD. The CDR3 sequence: CAISGGRITDEAFF. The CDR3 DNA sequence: TGTGCCATCAGTGGGGGAAGGATAACAGACGAAGCTTTCTTT.

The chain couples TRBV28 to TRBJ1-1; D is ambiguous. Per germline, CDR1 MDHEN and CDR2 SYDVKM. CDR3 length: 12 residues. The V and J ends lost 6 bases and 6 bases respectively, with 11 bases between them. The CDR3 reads CASSSTWAEAFF. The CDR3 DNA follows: TGTGCCAGCAGCTCAACCTGGGCTGAAGCTTTCTTT. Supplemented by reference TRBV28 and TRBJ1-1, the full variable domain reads DVKVTQSSRYLVKRTGEKVFLECVQDMDHENMFWYRQDPGLGLRLIYFSYDVKMKEKGDIPEGYSVSREKKERFSLILESASTNQTSMYLCASSSTWAEAFFGQGTRLTVV.

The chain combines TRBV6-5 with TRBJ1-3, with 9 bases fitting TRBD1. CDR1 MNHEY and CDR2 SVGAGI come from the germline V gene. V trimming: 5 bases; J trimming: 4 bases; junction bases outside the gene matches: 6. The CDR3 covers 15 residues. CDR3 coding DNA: TGTGCCAGCAGTCAGGACAGGGGTTTCGGAAACACCATATATTTT. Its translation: CASSQDRGFGNTIYF.

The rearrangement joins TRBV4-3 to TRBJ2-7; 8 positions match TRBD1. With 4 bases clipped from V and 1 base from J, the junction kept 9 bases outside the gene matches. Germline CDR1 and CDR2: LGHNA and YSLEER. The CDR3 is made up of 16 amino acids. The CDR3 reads CASSRTTGTGSYEQYF. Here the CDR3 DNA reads TGCGCCAGCAGCCGAACCACCGGGACAGGTTCCTACGAGCAGTACTTC.

CDR3 nucleotides: TGTGCCAGCAGTGCGGACAGCCTGACCTACGAGCAGTACTTC. Its protein product is CASSADSLTYEQYF. This chain joins TRBV6-5 and TRBJ2-7, with D maybe TRBD1 (6 bases). With 5 bases removed from V and 2 bases from J, the gap between germline ends came to 13 bases. Germline values: CDR1 MNHEY, CDR2 SVGAGI. The CDR3 contains 14 residues.

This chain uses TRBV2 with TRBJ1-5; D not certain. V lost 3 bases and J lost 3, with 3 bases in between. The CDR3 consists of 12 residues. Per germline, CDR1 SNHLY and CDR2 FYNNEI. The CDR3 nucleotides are TGTGCCAGCAGTGACACCAATCAGCCCCAGCATTTT. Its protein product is CASSDTNQPQHF.

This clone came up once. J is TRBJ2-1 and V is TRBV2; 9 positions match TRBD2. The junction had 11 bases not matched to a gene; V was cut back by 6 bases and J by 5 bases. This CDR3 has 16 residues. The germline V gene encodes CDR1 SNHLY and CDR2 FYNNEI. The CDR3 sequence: CASRENSGRPHNEQFF. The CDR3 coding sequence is TGTGCCAGCAGAGAGAATAGCGGGAGACCCCACAATGAGCAGTTCTTC.

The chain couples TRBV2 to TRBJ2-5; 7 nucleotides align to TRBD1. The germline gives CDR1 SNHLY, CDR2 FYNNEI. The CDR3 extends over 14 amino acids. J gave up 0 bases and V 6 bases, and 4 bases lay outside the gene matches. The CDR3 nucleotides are TGTGCCAGCAGGCTGGGACAGTACCAAGAGACCCAGTACTTC. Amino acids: CASRLGQYQETQYF.

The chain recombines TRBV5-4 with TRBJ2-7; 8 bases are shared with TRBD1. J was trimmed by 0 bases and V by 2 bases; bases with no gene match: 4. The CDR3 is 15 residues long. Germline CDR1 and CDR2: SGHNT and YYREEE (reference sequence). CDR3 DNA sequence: TGTGCCAGCAGCTTCCGGGACAGGAACTCCTACGAGCAGTACTTC. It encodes CASSFRDRNSYEQYF.

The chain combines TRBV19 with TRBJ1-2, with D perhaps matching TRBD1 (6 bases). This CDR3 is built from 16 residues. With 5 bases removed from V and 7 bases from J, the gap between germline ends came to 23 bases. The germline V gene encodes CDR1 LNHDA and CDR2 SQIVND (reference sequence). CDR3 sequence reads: CASSYGRTAAEGGYTF. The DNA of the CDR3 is TGTGCCAGTAGTTATGGACGGACAGCCGCCGAAGGTGGCTACACCTTC.

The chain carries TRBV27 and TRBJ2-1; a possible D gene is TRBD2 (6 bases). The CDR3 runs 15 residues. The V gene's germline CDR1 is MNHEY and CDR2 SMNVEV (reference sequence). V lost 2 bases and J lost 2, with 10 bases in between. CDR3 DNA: TGTGCCAGCAGTTTAGGTGCTAGCGCCTACAATGAGCAGTTCTTC. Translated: CASSLGASAYNEQFF.